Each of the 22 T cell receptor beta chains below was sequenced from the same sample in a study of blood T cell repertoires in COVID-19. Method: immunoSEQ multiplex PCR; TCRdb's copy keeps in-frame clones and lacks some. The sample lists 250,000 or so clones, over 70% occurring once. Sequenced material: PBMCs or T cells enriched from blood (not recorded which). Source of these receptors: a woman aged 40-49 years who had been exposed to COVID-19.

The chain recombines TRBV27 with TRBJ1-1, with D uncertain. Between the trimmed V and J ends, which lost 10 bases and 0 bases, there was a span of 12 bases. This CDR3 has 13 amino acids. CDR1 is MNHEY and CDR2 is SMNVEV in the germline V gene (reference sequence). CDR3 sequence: CATRRSLNTEAFF. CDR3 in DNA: TGTGCCACCAGGAGAAGCCTGAACACTGAAGCTTTCTTT.

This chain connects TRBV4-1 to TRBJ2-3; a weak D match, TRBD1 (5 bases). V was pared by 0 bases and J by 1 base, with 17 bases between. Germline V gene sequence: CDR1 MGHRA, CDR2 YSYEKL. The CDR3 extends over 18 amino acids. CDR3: CASSQDQIRLQGTDTQYF. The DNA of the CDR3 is TGCGCCAGCAGCCAAGATCAAATTCGGTTACAGGGCACAGATACGCAGTATTTT.

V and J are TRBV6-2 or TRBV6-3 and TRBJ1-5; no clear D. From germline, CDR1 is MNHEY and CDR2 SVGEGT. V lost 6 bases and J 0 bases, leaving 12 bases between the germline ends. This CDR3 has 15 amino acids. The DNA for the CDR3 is TGTGCCAGCAGCACAGTCTCTCCTAGCAATCAGCCCCAGCATTTT. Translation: CASSTVSPSNQPQHF.

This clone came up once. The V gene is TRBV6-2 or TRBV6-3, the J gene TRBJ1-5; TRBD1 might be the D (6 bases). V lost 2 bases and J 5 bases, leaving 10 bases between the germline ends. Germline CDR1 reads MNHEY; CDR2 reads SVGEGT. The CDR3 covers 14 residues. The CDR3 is CASSYGGAHQPQHF. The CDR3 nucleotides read TGTGCCAGCAGTTACGGGGGGGCGCATCAGCCCCAGCATTTT.

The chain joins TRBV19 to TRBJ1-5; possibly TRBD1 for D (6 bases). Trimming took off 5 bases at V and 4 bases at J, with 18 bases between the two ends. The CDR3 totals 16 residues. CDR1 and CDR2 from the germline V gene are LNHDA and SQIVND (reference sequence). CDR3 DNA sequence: TGTGCCAGTAGTTTTATCCCCGGACAGAGGAATCAGCCCCAGCATTTT. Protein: CASSFIPGQRNQPQHF.

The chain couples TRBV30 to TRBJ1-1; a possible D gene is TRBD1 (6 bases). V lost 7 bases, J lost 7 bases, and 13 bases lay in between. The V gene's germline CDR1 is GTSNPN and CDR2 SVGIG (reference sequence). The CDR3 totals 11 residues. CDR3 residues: CASGQLNEAFF. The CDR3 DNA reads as TGTGCCTCAGGACAGCTGAATGAAGCTTTCTTT.

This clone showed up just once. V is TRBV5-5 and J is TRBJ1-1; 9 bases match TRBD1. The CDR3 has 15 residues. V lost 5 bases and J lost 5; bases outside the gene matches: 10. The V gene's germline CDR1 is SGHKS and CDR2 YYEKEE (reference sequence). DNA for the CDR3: TGTGCCAGCAGAATCCGACAGGGGGGAAGGACTGAAGCTTTCTTT. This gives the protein CASRIRQGGRTEAFF.

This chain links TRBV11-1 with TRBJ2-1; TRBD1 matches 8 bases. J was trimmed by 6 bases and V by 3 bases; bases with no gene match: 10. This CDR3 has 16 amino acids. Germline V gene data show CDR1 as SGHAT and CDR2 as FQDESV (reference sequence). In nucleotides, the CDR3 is TGTGCCAGCAGCTTTGGGTTGAACAGGGGGACCAATGAGCAGTTCTTC. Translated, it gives CASSFGLNRGTNEQFF. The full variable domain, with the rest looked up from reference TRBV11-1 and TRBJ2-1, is EAEVAQSPRYKITEKSQAVAFWCDPISGHATLYWYRQILGQGPELLVQFQDESVVDDSQLPKDRFSAERLKGVDSTLKIQPAELGDSAMYLCASSFGLNRGTNEQFFGPGTRLTVL.

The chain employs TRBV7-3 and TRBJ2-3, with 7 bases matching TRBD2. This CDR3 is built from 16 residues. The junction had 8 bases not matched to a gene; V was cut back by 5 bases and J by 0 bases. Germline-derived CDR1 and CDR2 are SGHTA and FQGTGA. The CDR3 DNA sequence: TGTGCCAGCAGCCAAATTAGCGGGCCAAGCACAGATACGCAGTATTTT. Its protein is CASSQISGPSTDTQYF.

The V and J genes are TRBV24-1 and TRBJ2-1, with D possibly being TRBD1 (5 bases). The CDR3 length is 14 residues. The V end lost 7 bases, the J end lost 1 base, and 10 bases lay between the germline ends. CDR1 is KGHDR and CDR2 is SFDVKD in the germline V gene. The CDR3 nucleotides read TGTGCCACCAGCCAGGGTTGGTCCTACAATGAGCAGTTCTTC. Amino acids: CATSQGWSYNEQFF.

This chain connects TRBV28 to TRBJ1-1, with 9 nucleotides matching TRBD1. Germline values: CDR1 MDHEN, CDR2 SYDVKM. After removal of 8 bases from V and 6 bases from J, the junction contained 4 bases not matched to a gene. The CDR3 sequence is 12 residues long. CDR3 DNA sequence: TGTGCCAGCCGGGACAGGGAGGCTGAAGCTTTCTTT. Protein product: CASRDREAEAFF.

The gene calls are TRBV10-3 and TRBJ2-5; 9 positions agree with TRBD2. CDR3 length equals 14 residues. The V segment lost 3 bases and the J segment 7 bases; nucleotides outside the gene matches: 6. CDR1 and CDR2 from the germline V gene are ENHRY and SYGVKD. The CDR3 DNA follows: TGTGCCATCAGTGAACCTAGCGGGGAGGCGACCCAGTACTTC. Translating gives CAISEPSGEATQYF.

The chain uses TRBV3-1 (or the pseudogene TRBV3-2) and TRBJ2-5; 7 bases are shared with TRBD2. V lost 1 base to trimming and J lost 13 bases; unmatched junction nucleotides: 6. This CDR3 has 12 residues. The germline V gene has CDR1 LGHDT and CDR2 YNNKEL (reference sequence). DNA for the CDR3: TGTGCCAGCAGCCAAGGAACTGGCGGGGGGTACTTC. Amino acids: CASSQGTGGGYF.

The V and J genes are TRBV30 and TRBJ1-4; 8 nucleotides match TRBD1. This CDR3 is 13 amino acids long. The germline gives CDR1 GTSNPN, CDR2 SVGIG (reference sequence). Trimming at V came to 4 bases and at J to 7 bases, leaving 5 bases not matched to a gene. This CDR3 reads CAWTAGTGEKLFF. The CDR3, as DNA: TGTGCCTGGACGGCAGGGACAGGTGAAAAACTGTTTTTT.

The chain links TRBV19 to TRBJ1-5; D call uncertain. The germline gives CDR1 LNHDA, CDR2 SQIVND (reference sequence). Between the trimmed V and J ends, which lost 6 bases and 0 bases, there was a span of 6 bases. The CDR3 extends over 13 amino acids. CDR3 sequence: CASRSSSNQPQHF. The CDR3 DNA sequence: TGTGCCAGTAGATCCAGTAGCAATCAGCCCCAGCATTTT.

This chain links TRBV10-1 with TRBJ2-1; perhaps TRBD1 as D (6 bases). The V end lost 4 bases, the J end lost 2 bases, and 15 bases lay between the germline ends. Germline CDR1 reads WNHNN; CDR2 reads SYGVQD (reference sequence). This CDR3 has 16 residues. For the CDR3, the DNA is TGCGCCAGCAGTGTTCCCACCGGACAGCCCTACAATGAGCAGTTCTTC. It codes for CASSVPTGQPYNEQFF.

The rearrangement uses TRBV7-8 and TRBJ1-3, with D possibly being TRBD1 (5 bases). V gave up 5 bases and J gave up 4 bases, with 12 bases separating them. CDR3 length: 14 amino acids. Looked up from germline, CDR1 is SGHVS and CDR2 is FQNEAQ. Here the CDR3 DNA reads TGTGCCAGCAGCCGCGGGACTACGGGAAACACCATATATTTT. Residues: CASSRGTTGNTIYF.

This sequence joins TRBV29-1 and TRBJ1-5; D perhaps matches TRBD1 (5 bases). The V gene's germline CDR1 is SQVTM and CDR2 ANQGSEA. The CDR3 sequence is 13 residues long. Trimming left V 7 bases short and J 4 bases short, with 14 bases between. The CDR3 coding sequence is TGCAGCGCAACCGTCGGGGGAAATCAGCCCCAGCATTTT. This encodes CSATVGGNQPQHF. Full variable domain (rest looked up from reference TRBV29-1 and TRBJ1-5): SAVISQKPSRDICQRGTSLTIQCQVDSQVTMMFWYRQQPGQSLTLIATANQGSEATYESGFVIDKFPISRPNLTFSTLTVSNMSPEDSSIYLCSATVGGNQPQHFGDGTRLSIL.

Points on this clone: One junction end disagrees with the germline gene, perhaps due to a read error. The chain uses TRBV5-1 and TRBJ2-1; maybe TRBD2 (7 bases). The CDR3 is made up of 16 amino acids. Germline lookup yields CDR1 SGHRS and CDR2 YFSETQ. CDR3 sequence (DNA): TGTGCCAGCAGCTTGGAAGTTCGGGGGAGGGGGAATGAGCAGTTCTTC. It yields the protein CASSLEVRGRGNEQFF.

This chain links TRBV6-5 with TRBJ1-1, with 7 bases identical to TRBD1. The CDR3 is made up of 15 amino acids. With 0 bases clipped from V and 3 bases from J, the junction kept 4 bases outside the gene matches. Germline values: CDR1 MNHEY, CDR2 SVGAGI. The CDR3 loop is CASSYSRQGDTEAFF. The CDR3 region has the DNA TGTGCCAGCAGTTACTCGCGTCAGGGGGACACTGAAGCTTTCTTT.

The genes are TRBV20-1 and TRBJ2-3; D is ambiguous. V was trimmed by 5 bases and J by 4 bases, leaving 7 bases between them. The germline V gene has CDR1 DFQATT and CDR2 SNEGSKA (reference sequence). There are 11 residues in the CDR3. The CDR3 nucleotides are TGCAGTGCTCCCCATCCAGATACGCAGTATTTT. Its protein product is CSAPHPDTQYF.

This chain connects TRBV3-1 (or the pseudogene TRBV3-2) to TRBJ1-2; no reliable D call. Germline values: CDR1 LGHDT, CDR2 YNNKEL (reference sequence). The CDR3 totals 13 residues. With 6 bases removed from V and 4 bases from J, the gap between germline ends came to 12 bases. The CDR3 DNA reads TGTGCCAGCAGTCCTTGGCTCCGCTATGGCTACACCTTC. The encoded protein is CASSPWLRYGYTF.